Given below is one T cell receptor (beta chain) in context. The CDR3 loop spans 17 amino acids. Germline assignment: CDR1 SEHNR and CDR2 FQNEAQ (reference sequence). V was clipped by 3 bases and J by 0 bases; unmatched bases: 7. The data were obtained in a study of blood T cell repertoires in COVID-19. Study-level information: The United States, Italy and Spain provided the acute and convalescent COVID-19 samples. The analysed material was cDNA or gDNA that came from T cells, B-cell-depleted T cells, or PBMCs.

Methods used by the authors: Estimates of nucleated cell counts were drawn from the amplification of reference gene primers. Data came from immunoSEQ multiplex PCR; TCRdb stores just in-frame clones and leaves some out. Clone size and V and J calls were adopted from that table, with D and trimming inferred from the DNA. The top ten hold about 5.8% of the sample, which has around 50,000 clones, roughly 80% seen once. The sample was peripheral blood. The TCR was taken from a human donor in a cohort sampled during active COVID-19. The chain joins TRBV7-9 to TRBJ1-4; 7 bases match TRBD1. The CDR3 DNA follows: TGTGCCAGCAGCTTTCGACAGGGCGTTGCAACTAATGAAAAACTGTTTTTT. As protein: CASSFRQGVATNEKLFF.